This T cell receptor (beta chain) stems from a study of T cells in Graves' hyperthyroidism and ophthalmopathy. The CDR3 sequence is 12 residues long. The germline V gene encodes CDR1 DFQATT and CDR2 SNEGSKA (reference sequence). Trimming cost V 5 bases and J 5 bases; bases outside gene matches: 5. This clonotype was counted at least ten times. Amplification yielded TCR beta CDR3 regions, with RNA transcripts as the source. RT-PCR in the first round (using the HTBI primer set) targeted the TCR CDR3. TCRdb recomputed calls from the multiplex PCR reads with MiXCR, one row per CDR3 protein. This sample has a few hundred thousand distinct CDR3 sequences, with around 42% found just once. The study based diagnoses on clinical symptoms, serum thyroxine and TRAb, thyroid ultrasound and orbital computed tomography.

The sequencing input was peripheral blood or thyroid tissue (not recorded which). The receptor comes from a woman aged 18-29 years with Graves' hyperthyroidism. This chain joins TRBV20-1 and TRBJ2-5, with TRBD1 identical over 7 bases. Written as DNA, the CDR3 is TGCAGTGCTCAGACAGGGCGGGAGACCCAGTACTTC. Protein: CSAQTGRETQYF.